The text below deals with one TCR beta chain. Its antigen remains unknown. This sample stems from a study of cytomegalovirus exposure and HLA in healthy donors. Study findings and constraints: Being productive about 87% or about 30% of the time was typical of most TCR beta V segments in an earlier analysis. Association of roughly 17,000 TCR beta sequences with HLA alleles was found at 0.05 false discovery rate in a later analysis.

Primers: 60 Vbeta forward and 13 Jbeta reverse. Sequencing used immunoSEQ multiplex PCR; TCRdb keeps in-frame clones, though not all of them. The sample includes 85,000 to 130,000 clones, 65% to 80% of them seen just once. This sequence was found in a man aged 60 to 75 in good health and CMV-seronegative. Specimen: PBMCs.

Written as DNA, the CDR3 is TGTGCCTGGAGTGAGGGGACAGGGGGATTTCAGCCCCAGCATTTT. Translating it yields CAWSEGTGGFQPQHF. This chain connects TRBV30 to TRBJ1-5; 11 positions match TRBD1. The CDR3 spans 15 residues. Per the germline V gene, CDR1 is GTSNPN and CDR2 is SVGIG (reference sequence). The V and J ends lost 1 base and 6 bases, in that order; junction bases with no gene match: 5. The full variable domain, rest sourced from reference TRBV30 and TRBJ1-5, is SQTIHQWPATLVQPVGSPLSLECTVEGTSNPNLYWYRQAAGRGLQLLFYSVGIGQISSEVPQNLSASRPQDRQFILSSKKLLLSDSGFYLCAWSEGTGGFQPQHFGDGTRLSIL.